This TCR beta chain was sequenced during a study of T cells in Graves' hyperthyroidism and ophthalmopathy. Findings and caveats of the study: A median 6.5 months before onset, the model predicted ophthalmopathy.

This clonotype appeared once. Antigen specificity is unknown. Germline V gene sequence: CDR1 MNHNS, CDR2 SASEGT. CDR3 length: 17 residues. V shed 6 bases and J 5 bases; nucleotides not matched to a gene: 11. Amplified TCR beta CDR3 regions derived from RNA transcripts. Initially, a first-round RT-PCR of the TCR CDR3 employed the HTBI primer set. Each CDR3 protein gets one entry after TCRdb re-called the multiplex PCR reads with MiXCR. The table records approximately 640,000 distinct CDR3 sequences, roughly 45% of them present only once. The material sequenced was peripheral blood or thyroid tissue (not recorded which). This sequence originates from an adult man with Graves' disease, either hyperthyroidism or ophthalmopathy (not recorded which). This chain uses TRBV6-1 with TRBJ2-5; 14 bases map to TRBD2. The DNA for the CDR3 is TGTGCCAGCAGACGCCCCGGGACTAGCGGGAGCGGGGAGACCCAGTACTTC. This translates into CASRRPGTSGSGETQYF.